Sequencing of this TCR beta chain was carried out in a study of blood T cell repertoires in COVID-19. Study-level background: Sources were T cells, B-cell-depleted T cells, or PBMCs; the material itself was cDNA or gDNA.

Using immunoSEQ multiplex PCR, the repertoire was profiled, and TCRdb retains in-frame clones only, with some absent. The sample contains about 110,000 clones, around four fifths of which appear only once. V was pared by 8 bases and J by 6 bases, with 17 bases between. The CDR3 consists of 13 residues. Germline V CDR1 and CDR2: WSHSY, SAAADI. Sequences were obtained from peripheral blood. The V and J genes are TRBV10-2 and TRBJ2-7; D may be TRBD2 (6 bases). This receptor was obtained from a woman aged 70-85 years with acute or convalescent COVID-19. In nucleotides, the CDR3 is TGCGCCAGCTTCTCGACTCGGCGGGGCGAGCAGTACTTC. Translation: CASFSTRRGEQYF.